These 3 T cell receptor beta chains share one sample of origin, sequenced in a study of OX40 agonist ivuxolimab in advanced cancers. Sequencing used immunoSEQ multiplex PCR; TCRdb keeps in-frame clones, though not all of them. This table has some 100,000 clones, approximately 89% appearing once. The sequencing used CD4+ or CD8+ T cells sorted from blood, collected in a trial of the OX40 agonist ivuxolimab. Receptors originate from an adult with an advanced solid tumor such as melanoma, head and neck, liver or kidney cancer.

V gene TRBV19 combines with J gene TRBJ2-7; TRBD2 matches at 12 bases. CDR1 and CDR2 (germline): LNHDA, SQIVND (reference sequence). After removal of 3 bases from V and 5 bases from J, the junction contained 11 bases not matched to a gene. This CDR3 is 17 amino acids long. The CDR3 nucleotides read TGTGCCAGTAGTATGAGCCCCGGACTAGCGGGATGGCACGAGCAGTACTTC. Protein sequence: CASSMSPGLAGWHEQYF.

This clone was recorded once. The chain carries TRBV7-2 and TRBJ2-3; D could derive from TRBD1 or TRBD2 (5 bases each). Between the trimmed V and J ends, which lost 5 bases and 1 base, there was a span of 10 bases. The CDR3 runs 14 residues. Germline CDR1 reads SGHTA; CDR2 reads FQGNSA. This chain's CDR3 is CASSPRDRTDTQYF. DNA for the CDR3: TGTGCCAGCAGCCCCCGGGACCGCACAGATACGCAGTATTTT.

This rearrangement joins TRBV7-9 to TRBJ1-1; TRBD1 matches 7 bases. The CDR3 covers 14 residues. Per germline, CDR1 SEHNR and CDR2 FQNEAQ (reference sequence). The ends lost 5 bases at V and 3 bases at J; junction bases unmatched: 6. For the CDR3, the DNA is TGTGCCAGCAGCCCCATCGACAGGGACACTGAAGCTTTCTTT. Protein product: CASSPIDRDTEAFF.